This TCR beta chain was observed in a study of response to subunit inactivated influenza vaccine. This clonotype was picked up a small number of times. V shed 3 bases, J shed 2 bases, and the junction held 4 bases outside the gene matches. From germline, CDR1 is ENHRY and CDR2 SYGVKD. This CDR3 region has 15 residues. TCRdb reprocessed the RT-PCR reads via MiXCR and lists one record per CDR3 protein. The sample lists hundreds of thousands of distinct CDR3 sequences, less than 15% occurring once. The chain is built from TRBV10-3 and TRBJ2-3; TRBD1 agrees at 8 bases. The TCR comes from a man aged 50-60 years who received an inactivated influenza vaccine. The specimen was PBMCs from blood, collected 14 days before vaccination. CDR3 bases: TGTGCCATCAGTGATCCAGGGGGCACCACAGATACGCAGTATTTT. Translated, it gives CAISDPGGTTDTQYF.